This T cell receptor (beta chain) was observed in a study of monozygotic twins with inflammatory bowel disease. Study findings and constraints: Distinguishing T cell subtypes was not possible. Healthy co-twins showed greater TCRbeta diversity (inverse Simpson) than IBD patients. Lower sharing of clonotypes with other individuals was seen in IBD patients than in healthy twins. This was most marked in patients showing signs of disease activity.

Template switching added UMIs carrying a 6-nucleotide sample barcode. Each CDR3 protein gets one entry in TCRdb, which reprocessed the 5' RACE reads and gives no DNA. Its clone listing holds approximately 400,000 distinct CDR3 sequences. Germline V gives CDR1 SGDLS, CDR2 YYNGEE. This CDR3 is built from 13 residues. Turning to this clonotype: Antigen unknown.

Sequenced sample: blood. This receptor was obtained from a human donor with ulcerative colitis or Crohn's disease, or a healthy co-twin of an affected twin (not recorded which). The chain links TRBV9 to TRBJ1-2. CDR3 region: CASSVVTGSGYTF.